This paragraph reports one TCR beta chain. Its antigen is unidentified. Sequencing used immunoSEQ multiplex PCR; TCRdb keeps in-frame clones, though not all of them. The sample includes approximately 98,000 clones, about 85% of them seen just once. This record belongs to a study of cytomegalovirus exposure and HLA in healthy donors. Study results and limitations: Overall, some 160 TCR beta chains were annotated as cytomegalovirus-associated. Most TCR sequences proved rare, with some public TCRs found in many donors.

V lost 1 base and J 1 base, leaving 13 bases between the germline ends. Germline V gives CDR1 SGHVS, CDR2 FNYEAQ. CDR3 size: 16 residues. This TCR came from a woman under 30 in good health and CMV-seronegative. The V call is TRBV7-6, the J call TRBJ1-1; D call uncertain. Sequencing input: PBMCs. The CDR3 DNA is TGTGCCAGCAGCTTAGGGAGGCAACAGACGAACACTGAAGCTTTCTTT. Translation gives CASSLGRQQTNTEAFF.